This TCR beta chain emerged from a study of T cell responses to AZD1222 COVID-19 vaccine. The CDR3 covers 13 residues. J gave up 4 bases and V 3 bases, and 0 bases lay outside the gene matches. From germline, CDR1 is MDHEN and CDR2 SYDVKM. A word on this clone: Its target is not known.

Study findings and constraints: In a largely white British group with more females than males, clonal diversity was possibly underestimated. The study reported that nearly half of spike-specific TCRs target unmutated variant regions. Spike-specific TCR repertoires showed rising breadth and depth after two AZD1222 doses. Across spike, vaccine-associated CD4 TCRs were found, dominant at 160-218 and 743-854.

Profiling relied on immunoSEQ multiplex PCR, and the TCRdb table lists in-frame clones only, not all of them. This sample yields 140,000 to 150,000 clones, of which about 92% are seen a single time; 10% to 15% belongs to the top ten. This sample comprised peripheral blood, obtained after recovery from COVID-19. The clonotype was recovered from an adult who had recovered from COVID-19. V gene TRBV28 combines with J gene TRBJ2-7; 10 bases agree with TRBD2. CDR3 nucleotides: TGTGCCAGCAGTTTTAGCGGGAGGTACGAGCAGTACTTC. Amino acid sequence: CASSFSGRYEQYF.